One and the same sample provided the 17 T cell receptor beta chains below, sequenced in a study of cytomegalovirus exposure and HLA in healthy donors. Use of 60 Vbeta and 13 Jbeta primers characterized the PCR. Produced via immunoSEQ multiplex PCR; TCRdb's table is partial and in-frame only. Here the sample spans about 140,000 clones, approximately 75% being singletons. The sequenced sample consisted of PBMCs. The receptors were gathered from a man aged 50 to 60 in good health and CMV-seropositive.

The chain combines TRBV5-1 with TRBJ2-3; maybe TRBD1 (6 bases). The CDR3 contains 14 residues. Trimming cost V 6 bases and J 3 bases, with 14 bases left between them. Germline-derived CDR1 and CDR2 are SGHRS and YFSETQ. The CDR3 loop is CASTFDQGTDTQYF. DNA for the CDR3: TGCGCCAGCACCTTTGACCAGGGGACAGATACGCAGTATTTT. The full variable domain, with the rest looked up from reference TRBV5-1 and TRBJ2-3, is KAGVTQTPRYLIKTRGQQVTLSCSPISGHRSVSWYQQTPGQGLQFLFEYFSETQRNKGNFPGRFSGRQFSNSRSEMNVSTLELGDSALYLCASTFDQGTDTQYFGPGTRLTVL.

This chain uses TRBV5-1 with TRBJ2-5; 13 bases map to TRBD2. V lost 2 bases, J lost 5 bases, and 9 bases stayed unmatched. The CDR3 runs to 17 residues. Germline V gene lookup returns CDR1 SGHRS and CDR2 YFSETQ. DNA for the CDR3: TGCGCCAGCAGCTTAGTTCCGGGACTAGCGGGGTTGGAGACCCAGTACTTC. It encodes CASSLVPGLAGLETQYF.

This clone came up once. J is TRBJ2-5 and V is TRBV5-1; 7 positions match TRBD1. The CDR3 totals 14 residues. Looked up from germline, CDR1 is SGHRS and CDR2 is YFSETQ. The ends lost 4 bases at V and 3 bases at J; junction bases unmatched: 6. CDR3 loop: CASSQNTGEETQYF. CDR3 DNA sequence: TGCGCCAGCAGCCAGAACACAGGGGAAGAGACCCAGTACTTC.

The V and J genes are TRBV6-5 and TRBJ2-1, with 10 bases that match TRBD2. After removal of 0 bases from V and 7 bases from J, the junction contained 6 bases not matched to a gene. The CDR3 has 16 residues. The germline V gene has CDR1 MNHEY and CDR2 SVGAGI. The CDR3 DNA sequence: TGTGCCAGCAGTTACTCGAAGAGCGGGGGGGGGAATGAGCAGTTCTTC. Its translation: CASSYSKSGGGNEQFF.

This sequence joins TRBV2 and TRBJ2-7; tentatively, D is TRBD1 (6 bases). Germline-derived CDR1 and CDR2 are SNHLY and FYNNEI. V lost 9 bases, J lost 0 bases, and 15 bases lay in between. The CDR3 is 14 residues long. The CDR3 protein is CASKDRTNSYEQYF. The CDR3 nucleotides read TGTGCCAGTAAGGACAGAACCAACTCCTACGAGCAGTACTTC. The full variable domain, completed using reference TRBV2 and TRBJ2-7, is EPEVTQTPSHQVTQMGQEVILRCVPISNHLYFYWYRQILGQKVEFLVSFYNNEISEKSEIFDDQFSVERPDGSNFTLKIRSTKLEDSAMYFCASKDRTNSYEQYFGPGTRLTVT.

This chain uses TRBV19 with TRBJ1-5; 9 bases are a match to TRBD1. The CDR3 has 15 amino acids. Germline-derived CDR1 and CDR2 are LNHDA and SQIVND (reference sequence). V dropped 9 bases and J dropped 2; count of bases not matched to a gene: 8. The chain's CDR3 is CASEQRDRGNQPQHF. DNA of the CDR3: TGTGCCAGCGAGCAACGGGACAGGGGCAATCAGCCCCAGCATTTT. Combining the CDR3 with reference TRBV19 and TRBJ1-5 gives the whole variable domain DGGITQSPKYLFRKEGQNVTLSCEQNLNHDAMYWYRQDPGQGLRLIYYSQIVNDFQKGDIAEGYSVSREKKESFPLTVTSAQKNPTAFYLCASEQRDRGNQPQHFGDGTRLSIL.

V gene TRBV5-1 combines with J gene TRBJ2-1; D is unclear. The germline gives CDR1 SGHRS, CDR2 YFSETQ. V lost 7 bases and J 8 bases, leaving 10 bases between the germline ends. The CDR3 contains 11 residues. DNA of the CDR3: TGCGCCAGCGAGTGGGCTGATGAGCAGTTCTTC. It encodes CASEWADEQFF. Full variable domain (rest looked up from reference TRBV5-1 and TRBJ2-1): KAGVTQTPRYLIKTRGQQVTLSCSPISGHRSVSWYQQTPGQGLQFLFEYFSETQRNKGNFPGRFSGRQFSNSRSEMNVSTLELGDSALYLCASEWADEQFFGPGTRLTVL.

This chain links TRBV27 with TRBJ1-2; perhaps TRBD1 as D (5 bases). The CDR3 totals 13 residues. Germline values: CDR1 MNHEY, CDR2 SMNVEV (reference sequence). V lost 4 bases to trimming and J lost 8 bases, with 14 bases between them. CDR3 nucleotide sequence: TGTGCCAGCAGTTCCGCCAGGGTAATCGGCTACACCTTC. Translation gives CASSSARVIGYTF.

The CDR3 loop is CASSIQGGIEQFF. CDR3 DNA: TGTGCCAGTAGTATACAGGGTGGTATTGAGCAGTTCTTC. This chain uses TRBV19 with TRBJ2-1; perhaps TRBD1 as D (5 bases). The germline gives CDR1 LNHDA, CDR2 SQIVND (reference sequence). The CDR3 consists of 13 residues. Trimming removed 2 bases at V and 9 bases at J, with 11 bases between.

The V call is TRBV7-2, the J call TRBJ1-1; D unresolved. The CDR3 is 14 residues long. The V gene lost 1 base and the J gene lost 6 bases, with 12 bases spanning the gap. The germline V gene has CDR1 SGHTA and CDR2 FQGNSA. The chain's CDR3 is CASSLVFGSPEAFF. The DNA for the CDR3 is TGTGCCAGCAGCTTAGTATTTGGGAGCCCTGAAGCTTTCTTT.

This clone turned up a few times. The V call is TRBV29-1, the J call TRBJ1-2; 7 nucleotides line up with TRBD1. The ends lost 3 bases at V and 5 bases at J; junction bases unmatched: 6. Germline V gives CDR1 SQVTM, CDR2 ANQGSEA. The CDR3 consists of 13 residues. The CDR3 region is CSVDETGNYGYTF. The DNA for the CDR3 is TGCAGCGTTGACGAGACAGGGAATTATGGCTACACCTTC.

About this clone itself: This sample also contains other DNA sequences that code for the same CDR3. V and J are TRBV18 and TRBJ2-7; 8 bases map to TRBD1. CDR3 size: 14 residues. V gave up 3 bases and J gave up 0 bases; unmatched junction bases: 1. Germline-derived CDR1 and CDR2 are KGHSH and LQKENI. Written as DNA, the CDR3 is TGTGCCAGCTCACCTGGGACAGGCTCCTACGAGCAGTACTTC. Translating it yields CASSPGTGSYEQYF.

This clone appeared a few times. The chain has TRBV29-1 and TRBJ1-1; 7 bases match TRBD1. Trimming cost V 7 bases and J 4 bases; bases outside gene matches: 9. Germline CDR1 is SQVTM and CDR2 is ANQGSEA. The CDR3 runs to 13 residues. The DNA for the CDR3 is TGCAGCGCCCACAGGGGAATCGGCACTGAAGCTTTCTTT. Amino acids: CSAHRGIGTEAFF.

J is TRBJ1-2 and V is TRBV5-5; 8 bases align to TRBD1. This CDR3 comprises 15 residues. CDR1 and CDR2 from the germline V gene are SGHKS and YYEKEE (reference sequence). V lost 4 bases, J lost 4 bases, and 9 bases stayed unmatched. Here the CDR3 DNA reads TGTGCCAGCAGCATGGAGGACAGGGCAAGCTATGGCTACACCTTC. Its translation is CASSMEDRASYGYTF.

Turning to this clone: No conserved phenylalanine or tryptophan ends this CDR3, so it is likely a read error. The CDR3, as DNA: TGTGCCAGCCGGGCAGCCACTGACTATGGCTACACCCTC. It yields the protein CASRAATDYGYTL. The chain joins TRBV27 to TRBJ1-2; D is unresolved. CDR1 is MNHEY, CDR2 SMNVEV, per germline (reference sequence). The CDR3 is made up of 13 amino acids. V lost 8 bases to trimming and J lost 3 bases, with 13 bases between them.

The chain is built from TRBV5-1 and TRBJ1-1, with D unresolved. V was pared by 6 bases and J by 10 bases, with 7 bases between. The CDR3 spans 9 residues. Germline V gives CDR1 SGHRS, CDR2 YFSETQ. The CDR3 nucleotides are TGCGCCAGCACCATTAGAGCTTTCTTT. Translation: CASTIRAFF. Full variable domain (remainder filled in from reference TRBV5-1 and TRBJ1-1): KAGVTQTPRYLIKTRGQQVTLSCSPISGHRSVSWYQQTPGQGLQFLFEYFSETQRNKGNFPGRFSGRQFSNSRSEMNVSTLELGDSALYLCASTIRAFFGQGTRLTVV.

The V gene is TRBV5-1, the J gene TRBJ1-5, with 8 positions matching TRBD1. CDR1 is SGHRS and CDR2 is YFSETQ in the germline V gene. The junction had 3 bases not matched to a gene; V was cut back by 0 bases and J by 4 bases. There are 15 residues in the CDR3. The chain's CDR3 is CASSLVGDRNQPQHF. The CDR3, as DNA: TGCGCCAGCAGCTTGGTTGGGGACAGGAATCAGCCCCAGCATTTT.